The 11 T cell receptor beta chains in this list originate from one sample, sequenced in a study of blood T cell repertoires in COVID-19. Profiling relied on immunoSEQ multiplex PCR, and the TCRdb table lists in-frame clones only, not all of them. The sample holds fewer than 150,000 clones, approximately 86% seen once. Sequenced: peripheral blood. The receptors were sampled from a human donor in a cohort sampled during active COVID-19.

CDR3 sequence reads: CASSSARGNTDTQYF. The CDR3 DNA is TGTGCCAGCAGTTCCGCTCGGGGGAATACAGATACGCAGTATTTT. The chain has TRBV6-5 and TRBJ2-3; maybe TRBD2 (6 bases). Germline V gives CDR1 MNHEY, CDR2 SVGAGI. The CDR3 has 15 residues. The ends were cut back, 4 bases at V and 3 bases at J, with 14 bases in the middle.

This sequence joins TRBV5-1 and TRBJ1-3; TRBD1 matches 8 bases. The germline gives CDR1 SGHRS, CDR2 YFSETQ. The CDR3 is 16 residues long. With 0 bases clipped from V and 2 bases from J, the junction kept 4 bases outside the gene matches. The chain's CDR3 is CASSLDGQGAGNTIYF. The CDR3 DNA is TGCGCCAGCAGCTTGGACGGACAGGGTGCTGGAAACACCATATATTTT.

The chain joins TRBV14 to TRBJ2-2; possibly TRBD1 for D (5 bases). The CDR3 has 13 residues. Germline loops: CDR1 SGHDN, CDR2 FVKESK. Trimming took 2 bases from V and 6 from J, leaving 7 bases between them. The CDR3 DNA reads TGTGCCAGCAGCCAACTAGGGGCCGGGGAGCTGTTTTTT. Protein sequence: CASSQLGAGELFF.

The V call is TRBV19, the J call TRBJ1-2; 7 nucleotides line up with TRBD1. V was clipped by 5 bases and J by 4 bases; unmatched bases: 10. Per germline, CDR1 LNHDA and CDR2 SQIVND (reference sequence). There are 15 residues in the CDR3. The CDR3 region is CASSERPGTVYGYTF. CDR3 in DNA: TGTGCCAGTAGTGAAAGACCCGGGACAGTCTATGGCTACACCTTC.

The chain links TRBV28 to TRBJ2-4; perhaps TRBD1 as D (6 bases). The V and J ends lost 6 bases and 0 bases respectively, with 21 bases between them. The CDR3 covers 18 residues. Germline V lookup: CDR1 MDHEN, CDR2 SYDVKM. In DNA, the CDR3 is TGTGCCAGCAGCCTTACAGGGCTCCGGGAACTAGCCAAAAACATTCAGTACTTC. Its protein is CASSLTGLRELAKNIQYF.

For the CDR3, the DNA is TGCGCCAGCAGCCACCGATCTAGCGGGGGGGCCTACAATGAGCAGTTCTTC. Encoded protein: CASSHRSSGGAYNEQFF. The chain is built from TRBV4-1 and TRBJ2-1; TRBD2 matches at 12 bases. This CDR3 is 17 amino acids long. Germline values: CDR1 MGHRA, CDR2 YSYEKL. Trimming took 3 bases from V and 2 from J; bases not matched to a gene: 5.

The chain is built from TRBV28 and TRBJ1-5; D not resolved. Deletions cut 3 bases from V and 2 bases from J, with 8 bases between. CDR1 and CDR2 (germline): MDHEN, SYDVKM. The CDR3 consists of 14 residues. CDR3 sequence: CASSLSGGNQPQHF. CDR3 bases: TGTGCCAGCAGTTTGAGCGGCGGCAATCAGCCCCAGCATTTT.

The chain combines TRBV15 with TRBJ2-2; D possibly corresponds to TRBD1 (5 bases). This CDR3 is built from 15 residues. Trimming pared 0 bases from V and 5 bases from J, leaving 10 bases between. Germline V lookup: CDR1 LNHNV, CDR2 YYDKDF (reference sequence). CDR3 in amino acids: CATSREGRVTGELFF. The DNA for the CDR3 is TGTGCCACCAGCAGAGAGGGCAGGGTGACCGGGGAGCTGTTTTTT.

This chain connects TRBV7-8 to TRBJ1-6, with D hard to call. CDR3 length: 15 amino acids. Germline CDR1 is SGHVS and CDR2 is FQNEAQ. V was clipped by 6 bases and J by 6 bases, with 15 bases between them. CDR3 coding DNA: TGTGCCAGCAGAATTAGGAGCGATACTAATTCACCCCTCCACTTT. Translation: CASRIRSDTNSPLHF.

V usage is TRBV5-5 and J usage is TRBJ2-1, with D possibly being TRBD2 (6 bases). The CDR3 covers 12 residues. V lost 3 bases, J lost 9 bases, and 10 bases lay in between. The germline CDR1 and CDR2 sequences are SGHKS and YYEKEE (reference sequence). The CDR3 is CASSSSGGEQFF. The CDR3 nucleotides are TGTGCCAGCAGCTCATCCGGGGGTGAGCAGTTCTTC. Full variable domain (outside the CDR3, taken from reference TRBV5-5 and TRBJ2-1): DAGVTQSPTHLIKTRGQQVTLRCSPISGHKSVSWYQQVLGQGPQFIFQYYEKEERGRGNFPDRFSARQFPNYSSELNVNALLLGDSALYLCASSSSGGEQFFGPGTRLTVL.

V is TRBV27 and J is TRBJ1-5; the match to TRBD1 covers 7 bases. Germline loops: CDR1 MNHEY, CDR2 SMNVEV (reference sequence). The CDR3 sequence is 17 residues long. J gave up 0 bases and V 2 bases, and 7 bases lay outside the gene matches. The CDR3, as DNA: TGTGCCAGCAGTTTAAGGGGGCTAAGGAATAGCAATCAGCCCCAGCATTTT. Protein sequence: CASSLRGLRNSNQPQHF.